This T cell receptor beta chain was found in a study of chemoradiotherapy in HPV16-positive cancers. Sequencing was performed with immunoSEQ multiplex PCR; in TCRdb, only in-frame clones are kept and a portion is missing. The sample includes about 7,000 clones, almost 80% of them seen just once. Study conclusions and caveats: Non-HPV-specific T cells did not expand in tumors during treatment, whereas candidate HPV-specific clones and E7-related motifs did. HPV-responsive T-cell expansion during chemoradiotherapy was linked to improved recurrence-free survival in HPV16-positive patients.

Germline CDR1 and CDR2: SGHTA and FQGNSA. The J segment lost 2 bases and the V segment lost 3 bases, leaving 4 bases of the junction unmatched. The CDR3 is made up of 14 amino acids. Over chemoradiotherapy, repertoires were sampled more than once. In its sample, this clone was seen a few times. Its matching antigen is unknown. The chain uses TRBV7-2 and TRBJ2-7; 7 nucleotides agree with TRBD1. Collection took place from a patient who underwent chemoradiotherapy. The TCR originated in a human donor with HPV-associated anogenital cancer. The CDR3 here is CASSLTGPPYEQYF. CDR3 nucleotides: TGTGCCAGCAGCTTGACAGGGCCCCCCTACGAGCAGTACTTC. The complete variable domain, with remaining parts taken from reference TRBV7-2 and TRBJ2-7, reads GAGVSQSPSNKVTEKGKDVELRCDPISGHTALYWYRQSLGQGLEFLIYFQGNSAPDKSGLPSDRFSAERTGGSVSTLTIQRTQQEDSAVYLCASSLTGPPYEQYFGPGTRLTVT.